This T cell receptor beta chain was sequenced during a study of shared clonotypes between healthy human individuals. Study-wide context: CD4 naive cells filled three plates per donor, CD4 memory three, CD8 naive two and CD8 memory one. Study-level points and caveats: Despite large depth, rarefaction showed incomplete sorted-subset sequencing.

A word on this clone: The target antigen is unknown.

CDR1 is SGHAT, CDR2 FQNNGV, per germline. Trimming took off 2 bases at V and 1 base at J, with 3 bases between the two ends. The CDR3 consists of 13 residues. Assay: immunoSEQ multiplex PCR; the TCRdb copy retains only in-frame clones and omits some. The sample has 2 million to 2.5 million clones; approximately 95% are singletons. The sequencing sample was made of naive CD4+ T cells from PBMCs. Subset: CD45RA+ positively selected. The clonotype originates from a man between 18 and 29 years old in good health. Some clones in this sample may be carry-over from other donors' samples. The chain combines TRBV11-2 with TRBJ2-1, with D hard to call. The CDR3 spells CASSLRSYNEQFF. Written as DNA, the CDR3 is TGTGCCAGCAGCTTAAGGTCCTACAATGAGCAGTTCTTC.